The 12 T cell receptor beta chains below were found in one sample sequenced in a study of cytomegalovirus exposure and HLA in healthy donors. It was with 60 Vbeta and 13 Jbeta primers that the PCR ran. Sequencing was performed with immunoSEQ multiplex PCR; in TCRdb, only in-frame clones are kept and a portion is missing. The repertoire has around 130,000 clones, roughly 80% of them found once; the top ten carry 1% to 1.5%. Source material: PBMCs. The receptors were sampled from a boy aged 5-17 years in good health and CMV-seronegative.

J is TRBJ2-1 and V is TRBV4-1; TRBD2 aligns across 13 bases. This CDR3 has 16 residues. The ends lost 0 bases at V and 4 bases at J; junction bases unmatched: 0. Germline assignment: CDR1 MGHRA and CDR2 YSYEKL. DNA of the CDR3: TGCGCCAGCAGCCAAGAGGGACTAGCGGGGTACAATGAGCAGTTCTTC. It specifies CASSQEGLAGYNEQFF.

The V gene is TRBV7-2, the J gene TRBJ2-1, with 7 bases identical to TRBD2. Losses at the gene ends were 0 bases for V and 8 bases for J; bases not matched to a gene: 10. Per germline, CDR1 SGHTA and CDR2 FQGNSA. The length of the CDR3 is 16 residues. The CDR3 DNA sequence: TGTGCCAGCAGCTTAGCACTGGCGGGAGTTAGCGATGAGCAGTTCTTC. This encodes CASSLALAGVSDEQFF.

The chain links TRBV2 to TRBJ2-5; 7 bases line up with TRBD1. V dropped 6 bases and J dropped 2; count of bases not matched to a gene: 3. The CDR3 runs 13 residues. Per the germline V gene, CDR1 is SNHLY and CDR2 is FYNNEI. The CDR3 loop reads CASRETGQETQYF. CDR3 nucleotides: TGTGCCAGCAGGGAGACAGGGCAAGAGACCCAGTACTTC.

This clone was seen once. The rearrangement joins TRBV6-5 to TRBJ2-1, with D possibly matching TRBD1 (6 bases). V was shortened by 5 bases and J by 9 bases, with 20 bases between the two germline ends. Germline V lookup: CDR1 MNHEY, CDR2 SVGAGI. This CDR3 comprises 15 residues. The CDR3 coding sequence is TGTGCCAGCAGTCCTTCGACAGGTCCGGGGAGTGAGCAGTTCTTC. It specifies CASSPSTGPGSEQFF.

The chain recombines TRBV6-5 with TRBJ2-1; 8 nucleotides line up with TRBD1. The V and J ends lost 5 bases and 8 bases, in that order; junction bases with no gene match: 11. The germline V gene has CDR1 MNHEY and CDR2 SVGAGI. This CDR3 contains 15 residues. CDR3 in amino acids: CASSKIGQGEDEQFF. The CDR3 DNA sequence: TGTGCCAGCAGTAAAATCGGACAGGGTGAGGATGAGCAGTTCTTC.

This chain uses TRBV4-2 with TRBJ2-7; 8 nucleotides agree with TRBD1. With V trimmed by 4 bases and J by 4 bases, 12 bases remained unmatched. CDR3 length: 16 amino acids. Per the germline V gene, CDR1 is LGHNA and CDR2 is YNFKEQ. CDR3 nucleotide sequence: TGTGCCAGCAGCCCGATAGGACAGGGAGGCGGGTACGAGCAGTACTTC. Amino acids: CASSPIGQGGGYEQYF.

The chain has TRBV18 and TRBJ2-5; no clear D gene. Germline CDR1 reads KGHSH; CDR2 reads LQKENI. This CDR3 comprises 13 residues. The V end was cut by 2 bases, the J end by 1 base, with 5 bases between. The CDR3 loop reads CASSPGPQETQYF. CDR3 in DNA: TGTGCCAGCTCACCAGGGCCCCAAGAGACCCAGTACTTC.

This sequence joins TRBV7-9 and TRBJ1-5; TRBD1 agrees at 7 bases. The CDR3 covers 15 residues. Trimming cost V 5 bases and J 2 bases; bases outside gene matches: 6. Germline CDR1 is SEHNR and CDR2 is FQNEAQ (reference sequence). The CDR3: CASSPGTAGNQPQHF. CDR3 coding DNA: TGTGCCAGCAGCCCCGGGACAGCGGGCAATCAGCCCCAGCATTTT. The complete variable domain, with remaining parts taken from reference TRBV7-9 and TRBJ1-5, reads DTGVSQNPRHKITKRGQNVTFRCDPISEHNRLYWYRQTLGQGPEFLTYFQNEAQLEKSRLLSDRFSAERPKGSFSTLEIQRTEQGDSAMYLCASSPGTAGNQPQHFGDGTRLSIL.

This clone has more than one count but fewer than ten. The V call is TRBV30, the J call TRBJ1-2; the match to TRBD1 covers 7 bases. V lost 4 bases, J lost 0 bases, and 5 bases stayed unmatched. The CDR3 runs to 14 residues. Germline lookup yields CDR1 GTSNPN and CDR2 SVGIG (reference sequence). This CDR3 reads CAWTGDSSNYGYTF. The CDR3 nucleotides read TGTGCCTGGACTGGGGACAGCTCTAACTATGGCTACACCTTC. Complete variable domain (other parts from reference TRBV30 and TRBJ1-2): SQTIHQWPATLVQPVGSPLSLECTVEGTSNPNLYWYRQAAGRGLQLLFYSVGIGQISSEVPQNLSASRPQDRQFILSSKKLLLSDSGFYLCAWTGDSSNYGYTFGSGTRLTVV.

This clone was observed a handful of times. V is TRBV7-8 and J is TRBJ2-3; D is undetermined. Germline lookup yields CDR1 SGHVS and CDR2 FQNEAQ. Trimming left V 1 base short and J 3 bases short, with 11 bases between. CDR3 length equals 15 residues. CDR3 in DNA: TGTGCCAGCAGCTTAGTTGGGTACGGGACAGATACGCAGTATTTT. Its protein product is CASSLVGYGTDTQYF.

The chain uses TRBV27 and TRBJ1-1; 12 bases agree with TRBD1. CDR1 and CDR2 from the germline V gene are MNHEY and SMNVEV (reference sequence). The trim removed 6 bases at V and 5 bases at J, leaving 4 bases unmatched. The CDR3 has 14 amino acids. In DNA, the CDR3 is TGTGCCAGCAGGGGACAGGGGGCGGGTACTGAAGCTTTCTTT. Protein sequence: CASRGQGAGTEAFF.

The chain recombines TRBV7-3 with TRBJ2-3; tentative D call: TRBD2 (5 bases). Germline lookup yields CDR1 SGHTA and CDR2 FQGTGA. Trimming removed 1 base from V and 0 bases from J, with 14 bases in between. This CDR3 region has 17 residues. The CDR3 sequence is CASSLNPSGASTDTQYF. The CDR3 DNA reads TGTGCCAGCAGCTTAAATCCCAGCGGTGCTAGCACAGATACGCAGTATTTT.